Presented here are 2 T cell receptor beta chains from one specimen sequenced in a study of response to subunit inactivated influenza vaccine. TCRdb reprocessed the RT-PCR reads with MiXCR, giving one entry per CDR3 protein. This sample has approximately 530,000 distinct CDR3 sequences, with 6.5% to 8% found just once. Sample: PBMCs from blood, taken roughly 24 months after vaccination. The receptors stem from a man in his fifties or sixties who received an inactivated influenza vaccine.

A few counts support this clonotype. This chain links TRBV25-1 with TRBJ1-6, with unresolved D. CDR1 MGHDK and CDR2 SYGVNS come from the germline V gene. This CDR3 has 14 residues. V gave up 7 bases and J gave up 7 bases, with 14 bases separating them. DNA for the CDR3: TGTGCCAGCACACCAGGTGCGGACAATTCACCCCTCCACTTT. Translated, it gives CASTPGADNSPLHF.

There are a few counts of this clonotype. The rearrangement uses TRBV15 and TRBJ2-5; 7 nucleotides align to TRBD2. V gave up 2 bases and J gave up 5 bases; unmatched junction bases: 5. CDR3 length: 14 residues. Germline assignment: CDR1 LNHNV and CDR2 YYDKDF (reference sequence). DNA for the CDR3: TGTGCCACCAGCAGATTGGGGGGGAGTGAGACCCAGTACTTC. The encoded protein is CATSRLGGSETQYF.